A single sample gave rise to the 13 T cell receptor beta chains below, sequenced in a study of OX40 agonist ivuxolimab in advanced cancers. The data were produced by immunoSEQ multiplex PCR, yet TCRdb's version contains in-frame clones alone and is incomplete. Of about 90,000 clones listed, more than 80% are singletons. The sample in question was CD4+ or CD8+ T cells sorted from blood, obtained in a trial of the OX40 agonist ivuxolimab. Receptors were obtained from an adult with an advanced solid tumor such as melanoma, head and neck, liver or kidney cancer.

This chain links TRBV10-1 with TRBJ1-1; 7 bases agree with TRBD1. Trimming cost V 7 bases and J 3 bases; bases outside gene matches: 8. The CDR3 is 14 amino acids. Germline-derived CDR1 and CDR2 are WNHNN and SYGVQD (reference sequence). The CDR3 protein is CASTTTDRDTEAFF. The CDR3 DNA reads as TGCGCCAGCACCACAACAGACAGGGACACTGAAGCTTTCTTT.

The chain is built from TRBV7-2 and TRBJ1-1; perhaps TRBD1 as D (6 bases). This CDR3 region has 14 residues. The V end was cut by 1 base, the J end by 10 bases, with 16 bases between. In germline, CDR1 is SGHTA, CDR2 FQGNSA. The CDR3 here is CASSLDWQGLGAFF. The CDR3 DNA sequence: TGTGCCAGCAGCTTAGATTGGCAGGGGTTAGGAGCTTTCTTT.

V usage is TRBV9 and J usage is TRBJ1-5, with 7 positions matching TRBD1. From germline, CDR1 is SGDLS and CDR2 YYNGEE. This CDR3 contains 15 residues. V lost 3 bases and J lost 5; bases outside the gene matches: 8. CDR3 amino acids: CASSADGQAHQPQHF. In nucleotides, the CDR3 is TGTGCCAGCAGCGCTGACGGACAGGCGCATCAGCCCCAGCATTTT. Variable domain in full (rest from reference TRBV9 and TRBJ1-5): DSGVTQTPKHLITATGQRVTLRCSPRSGDLSVYWYQQSLDQGLQFLIQYYNGEERAKGNILERFSAQQFPDLHSELNLSSLELGDSALYFCASSADGQAHQPQHFGDGTRLSIL.

The CDR3 nucleotides are TGCAGCGTTGCCACAGGGGGCGCCTATGGCTACACCTTC. Its protein product is CSVATGGAYGYTF. The rearrangement joins TRBV29-1 to TRBJ1-2; 9 positions match TRBD1. Germline V CDR1 and CDR2: SQVTM, ANQGSEA. The J segment lost 4 bases and the V segment lost 4 bases, leaving 4 bases of the junction unmatched. The CDR3 covers 13 residues.

This chain links TRBV5-1 with TRBJ2-3, with D possibly being TRBD1 or TRBD2 (5 bases each). The CDR3 spans 16 residues. V was clipped by 0 bases and J by 0 bases, with 11 bases between them. In germline, CDR1 is SGHRS, CDR2 YFSETQ. CDR3 residues: CASSLDGDLSTDTQYF. Written as DNA, the CDR3 is TGCGCCAGCAGCTTGGATGGGGACCTTAGCACAGATACGCAGTATTTT. Filled out from reference TRBV5-1 and TRBJ2-3, the complete variable domain reads KAGVTQTPRYLIKTRGQQVTLSCSPISGHRSVSWYQQTPGQGLQFLFEYFSETQRNKGNFPGRFSGRQFSNSRSEMNVSTLELGDSALYLCASSLDGDLSTDTQYFGPGTRLTVL.

The chain has TRBV19 and TRBJ2-3; 7 positions match TRBD1. This CDR3 has 15 amino acids. Trimming took 9 bases from V and 5 from J; bases not matched to a gene: 14. Per germline, CDR1 LNHDA and CDR2 SQIVND (reference sequence). In nucleotides, the CDR3 is TGTGCCAGCAACGAAGGGAAAAACAGGGGAGATACGCAGTATTTT. This codes for CASNEGKNRGDTQYF.

The CDR3 DNA sequence: TGTGCCAGCAGCGTAGGTGGACAGGTCTATGGCTACACCTTC. Residues: CASSVGGQVYGYTF. The chain joins TRBV9 to TRBJ1-2; 7 nucleotides agree with TRBD1. Looked up from germline, CDR1 is SGDLS and CDR2 is YYNGEE. V was clipped by 0 bases and J by 4 bases; unmatched bases: 3. The CDR3 covers 14 residues. Drawing the rest from reference TRBV9 and TRBJ1-2, the complete variable domain is DSGVTQTPKHLITATGQRVTLRCSPRSGDLSVYWYQQSLDQGLQFLIQYYNGEERAKGNILERFSAQQFPDLHSELNLSSLELGDSALYFCASSVGGQVYGYTFGSGTRLTVV.

This clone was seen a handful of times. The chain joins TRBV4-2 to TRBJ2-2; D possibly uses TRBD1 or TRBD2 (5 bases each). This CDR3 is built from 11 residues. The V gene lost 8 bases and the J gene lost 8 bases, with 9 bases spanning the gap. CDR1 and CDR2 from the germline V gene are LGHNA and YNFKEQ. In nucleotides, the CDR3 is TGTGCCAGCCGAGGGGAAGGGGAGCTGTTTTTT. Amino acids: CASRGEGELFF.

This clone was seen only once. The chain recombines TRBV7-9 with TRBJ1-1; D is unresolved. The CDR3 is 14 amino acids. V gave up 3 bases and J gave up 1 base, with 9 bases separating them. Germline loops: CDR1 SEHNR, CDR2 FQNEAQ (reference sequence). CDR3 coding DNA: TGTGCCAGCAGCTTTGGTTCATGGAACACTGAAGCTTTCTTT. Translation: CASSFGSWNTEAFF.

The gene calls are TRBV7-3 and TRBJ2-7; 10 bases agree with TRBD2. The V gene's germline CDR1 is SGHTA and CDR2 FQGTGA. Germline trimming cut 1 base from V and 2 bases from J; bases unmatched to any gene: 8. The CDR3 length is 17 residues. Written as DNA, the CDR3 is TGTGCCAGCAGCTTAATAGCCCTAGCGGGGGCCCCCTACGAGCAGTACGTC. Its translation is CASSLIALAGAPYEQYV.

This chain's CDR3 is CASTAGANQPQHF. In DNA, the CDR3 is TGTGCCAGCACCGCCGGGGCCAATCAGCCCCAGCATTTT. The genes are TRBV7-6 and TRBJ1-5; D is possibly TRBD1 (5 bases). The CDR3 runs to 13 residues. Trimming stripped 7 bases from V and 3 bases from J, with 10 bases between. The germline CDR1 and CDR2 sequences are SGHVS and FNYEAQ.

The DNA of the CDR3 is TGTGCCAGCAGTGTATGGGGGGCAAATGGCGAGGAGCAGTACTTC. Amino acid sequence: CASSVWGANGEEQYF. The chain recombines TRBV6-1 with TRBJ2-7; either TRBD1 or TRBD2 may supply D (6 bases each). Germline CDR1 is MNHNS and CDR2 is SASEGT. V was shortened by 4 bases and J by 7 bases, with 20 bases between the two germline ends. This CDR3 has 15 residues.

The chain has TRBV6-9 and TRBJ2-7, with D possibly being TRBD1 (8 bases). Per germline, CDR1 MNHGY and CDR2 SVAAGI. The V gene lost 2 bases and the J gene lost 7 bases, with 15 bases spanning the gap. The CDR3 sequence is 14 residues long. This chain's CDR3 is CASSYPNRGGEQYV. CDR3 coding DNA: TGTGCCAGCAGTTATCCAAACAGGGGGGGGGAGCAGTACGTC.